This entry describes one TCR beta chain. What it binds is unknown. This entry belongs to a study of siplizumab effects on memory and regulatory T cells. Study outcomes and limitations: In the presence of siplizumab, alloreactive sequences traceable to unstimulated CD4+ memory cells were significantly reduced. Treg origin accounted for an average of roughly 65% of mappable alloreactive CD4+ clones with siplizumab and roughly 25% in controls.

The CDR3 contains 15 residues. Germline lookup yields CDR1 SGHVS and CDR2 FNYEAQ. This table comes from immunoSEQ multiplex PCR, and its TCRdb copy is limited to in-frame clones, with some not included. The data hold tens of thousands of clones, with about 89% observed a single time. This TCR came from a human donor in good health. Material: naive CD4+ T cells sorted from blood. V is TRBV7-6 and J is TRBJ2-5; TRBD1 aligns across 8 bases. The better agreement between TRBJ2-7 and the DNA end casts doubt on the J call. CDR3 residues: CASSLRRTGNYEQYF. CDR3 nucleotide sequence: TGTGCCAGCAGCTTAAGGAGGACAGGGAACTACGAGCAGTACTTC.